This T cell receptor (beta chain) appears in the sequencing data of a study of T cells after yellow fever vaccination. Study background: Fractions containing few cells were prepared with SMART-Seq v4 Ultra Low Input. Whole-study findings and limits: Post-booster reappearance was seen for most primary-vaccination clones (about 96% CD4, 75% to 90% CD8). Abundant clonotypes from the bulk population could contaminate FACS-sorted repertoires.

The germline CDR1 and CDR2 sequences are MNHEY and SVGAGI. The CDR3 loop spans 14 amino acids. V lost 3 bases to trimming and J lost 8 bases; unmatched junction nucleotides: 6. The sample holds many counts of this clonotype. Its antigen is not identified. Via MiXCR, TCRdb re-called the 5' RACE reads, giving one row per CDR3 protein. This table holds tens of thousands of distinct CDR3 sequences, approximately 7% found once. This chain connects TRBV6-5 to TRBJ1-4, with TRBD1 identical over 7 bases. The material sequenced was CD8+ T cells sorted from PBMCs, taken around 14 days after the first yellow fever vaccination. The sequence was obtained from a man younger than 35 who received the YFV17D yellow fever vaccine. CDR3 loop: CASSYWTGREKLFF. CDR3 coding DNA: TGTGCCAGCAGTTATTGGACAGGTCGCGAAAAACTGTTTTTT.